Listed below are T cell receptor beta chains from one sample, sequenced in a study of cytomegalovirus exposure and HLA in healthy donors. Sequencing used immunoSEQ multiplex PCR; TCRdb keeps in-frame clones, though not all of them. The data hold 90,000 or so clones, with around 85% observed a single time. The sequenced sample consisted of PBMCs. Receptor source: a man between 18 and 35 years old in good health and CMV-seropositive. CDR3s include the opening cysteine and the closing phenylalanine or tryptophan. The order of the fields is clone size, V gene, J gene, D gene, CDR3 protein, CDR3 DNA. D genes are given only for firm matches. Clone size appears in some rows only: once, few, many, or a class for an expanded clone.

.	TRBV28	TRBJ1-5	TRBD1	CASVIGTGYQPQHF	TGTGCCAGCGTTATCGGGACAGGGTATCAGCCCCAGCATTTT
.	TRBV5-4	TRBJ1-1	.	CASSLGLLNTEAFF	TGTGCCAGCAGCTTGGGACTCTTGAACACTGAAGCTTTCTTT
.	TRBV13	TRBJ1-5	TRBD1	CASSLGGQGVNQPQHF	TGTGCCAGCAGCTTGGGGGGACAGGGTGTCAATCAGCCCCAGCATTTT
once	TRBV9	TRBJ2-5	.	CASSVEGGKETQYF	TGTGCCAGCAGCGTAGAAGGAGGGAAGGAGACCCAGTACTTC
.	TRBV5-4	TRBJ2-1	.	CASSPLRDILVDEQFF	TGTGCCAGCAGCCCACTCCGGGATATTTTGGTGGATGAGCAGTTCTTC
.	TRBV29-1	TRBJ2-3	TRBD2	CSVAAGGTTDTQYF	TGCAGCGTTGCTGCGGGAGGGACAACAGATACGCAGTATTTT
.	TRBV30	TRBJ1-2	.	CAWSHSFGQLNYGYTF	TGTGCCTGGAGCCACTCTTTCGGACAGCTTAACTATGGCTACACCTTC
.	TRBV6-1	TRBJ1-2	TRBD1	CASKLDRAGYGYTF	TGTGCCAGCAAGTTGGACAGGGCTGGCTATGGCTACACCTTC
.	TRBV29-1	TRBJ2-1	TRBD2	CSVHTLFFRREGQNEQFF	TGCAGCGTCCATACCCTTTTCTTTCGGCGGGAGGGCCAAAATGAGCAGTTCTTC
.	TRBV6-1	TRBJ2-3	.	CASSRTVKATDTQYF	TGTGCCAGCAGCCGGACAGTCAAAGCCACAGATACGCAGTATTTT
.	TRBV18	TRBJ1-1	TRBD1	CASSPAQGAETEAFF	TGTGCCAGCTCACCGGCCCAGGGGGCGGAAACTGAAGCTTTCTTT
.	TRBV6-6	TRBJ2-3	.	CASSPSSDTQYF	TGTGCCAGCAGTCCGTCGTCAGATACGCAGTATTTT
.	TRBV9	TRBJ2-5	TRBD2	CASSSSGMGQETQYF	TGTGCCAGCAGCAGTAGCGGGATGGGTCAAGAGACCCAGTACTTC
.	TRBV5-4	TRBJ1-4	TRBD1	CASSHTGTGGPGTEKLFF	TGTGCCAGCAGCCACACCGGGACAGGGGGACCGGGAACCGAAAAACTGTTTTTT
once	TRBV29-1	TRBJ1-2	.	CSVEGGGERVYSGYTF	TGCAGCGTTGAAGGAGGGGGGGAAAGGGTATATAGTGGCTACACCTTC
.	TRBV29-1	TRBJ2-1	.	CSVESGLVF	TGCAGCGTTGAAAGCGGTTTGGTCTTC
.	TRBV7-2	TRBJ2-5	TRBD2	CASSLGGGTSRTRETQYF	TGTGCCAGCAGCTTAGGAGGGGGGACTAGCAGGACGCGGGAGACCCAGTACTTC
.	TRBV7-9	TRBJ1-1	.	CASSLVGRGMNTEAFF	TGTGCCAGCAGCTTGGTGGGCAGGGGCATGAACACTGAAGCTTTCTTT
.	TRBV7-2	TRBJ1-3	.	CASSLGAGSGNTIYF	TGTGCCAGCAGCTTAGGTGCGGGGAGCGGAAACACCATATATTTT
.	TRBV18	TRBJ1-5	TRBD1	CASSPTGGDNQPQHF	TGTGCCAGCTCACCGACAGGGGGTGACAATCAGCCCCAGCATTTT